A single sample is the source of the 9 T cell receptor beta chains below, sequenced in a study of blood T cell repertoires in COVID-19 (dated by TCRdb to the early 2020s). The method behind the library was the immunoSEQ multiplex PCR assay. Drawn from immuneACCESS, this table holds only the in-frame rearrangements with V and J called that TCRdb kept. Clones are partly lost; checked studies trace under half to an unresolved V gene and leave the rest unexplained. The sample records roughly 260,000 clones, 91% of which are singletons. The leading ten clones occupy roughly 1.2% of the sample. The specimen sequenced was PBMCs or T cells enriched from blood (not recorded which). All receptors come from a human donor in a cohort exposed to, infected with or recovered from COVID-19 (not recorded which). The donor label of this sample is uncertain.

The genes are TRBV15 and TRBJ2-5, with 8 bases lining up with TRBD2. Germline values: CDR1 LNHNV, CDR2 YYDKDF (reference sequence). The CDR3 runs 18 residues. Trimming removed 0 bases from V and 1 base from J; junction bases left unmatched: 10. The CDR3 here is CATSRDPSPGGFQETQYF. CDR3 DNA: TGTGCCACCAGCAGAGATCCCTCCCCGGGGGGGTTCCAAGAGACCCAGTACTTC.

The V call is TRBV19, the J call TRBJ2-5, with a possible D match to TRBD2 (6 bases). The germline V gene has CDR1 LNHDA and CDR2 SQIVND (reference sequence). Trimming took 4 bases from V and 8 from J, leaving 8 bases between them. CDR3 length equals 11 residues. CDR3 DNA: TGTGCCAGTAGTAGTGCGGGAACCCAGTACTTC. It is translated as CASSSAGTQYF. Complete variable domain (other parts from reference TRBV19 and TRBJ2-5): DGGITQSPKYLFRKEGQNVTLSCEQNLNHDAMYWYRQDPGQGLRLIYYSQIVNDFQKGDIAEGYSVSREKKESFPLTVTSAQKNPTAFYLCASSSAGTQYFGPGTRLLVL.

V usage is TRBV27 and J usage is TRBJ2-7; maybe TRBD2 (6 bases). The germline CDR1 and CDR2 sequences are MNHEY and SMNVEV (reference sequence). The V end lost 0 bases, the J end lost 6 bases, and 15 bases lay between the germline ends. The CDR3 spans 15 residues. The CDR3 is CASSLSGGDGAEQYF. CDR3 DNA: TGTGCCAGCAGTTTATCCGGCGGGGATGGGGCCGAGCAGTACTTC.

The chain has TRBV12-3 or TRBV12-4 and TRBJ2-5; 7 nucleotides match TRBD2. The V segment lost 8 bases and the J segment 3 bases; nucleotides outside the gene matches: 3. This CDR3 comprises 12 residues. The CDR3 reads CASGLAEETQYF. The CDR3 nucleotides read TGTGCCAGCGGCCTAGCGGAAGAGACCCAGTACTTC.

This chain links TRBV10-3 with TRBJ1-3, with 7 bases identical to TRBD1. The CDR3 has 14 residues. The germline V gene has CDR1 ENHRY and CDR2 SYGVKD. V was pared by 6 bases and J by 0 bases, with 2 bases of the junction left unmatched. As DNA, the CDR3 is TGTGCCATCAGACAGGGGTTCTCTGGAAACACCATATATTTT. It specifies CAIRQGFSGNTIYF.

V gene TRBV9 combines with J gene TRBJ2-3, with D possibly matching TRBD2 (6 bases). Per germline, CDR1 SGDLS and CDR2 YYNGEE. The CDR3 length is 14 residues. V lost 7 bases and J 1 base, leaving 13 bases between the germline ends. As DNA, the CDR3 is TGTGCCAGCGGGGCGGGCGGGGGCACAGATACGCAGTATTTT. Translated, it gives CASGAGGGTDTQYF.

The rearrangement uses TRBV24-1 and TRBJ1-4; perhaps TRBD1 as D (6 bases). Germline V gene lookup returns CDR1 KGHDR and CDR2 SFDVKD. The V and J ends lost 1 base and 8 bases respectively, with 13 bases between them. The CDR3 has 15 residues. The CDR3: CATSDFGGGREKLFF. The CDR3 DNA reads TGTGCCACCAGTGATTTCGGGGGGGGGCGAGAAAAACTGTTTTTT.

V usage is TRBV5-1 and J usage is TRBJ2-7; D is unresolved. Germline V gives CDR1 SGHRS, CDR2 YFSETQ. Trimming removed 1 base from V and 3 bases from J, with 8 bases in between. There are 13 residues in the CDR3. The CDR3 sequence is CASSLQVDYEQYF. The CDR3 region has the DNA TGCGCCAGCAGCTTGCAGGTGGACTACGAGCAGTACTTC.

V and J are TRBV7-2 and TRBJ1-3; no definite D call. The CDR3 totals 17 residues. Germline lookup yields CDR1 SGHTA and CDR2 FQGNSA. The ends were cut back, 0 bases at V and 2 bases at J, with 14 bases in the middle. The CDR3 region is CASSLAISSFTGNTIYF. The CDR3 DNA reads as TGTGCCAGCAGCTTAGCTATATCTAGCTTTACTGGAAACACCATATATTTT.